The 28 T cell receptor beta chains presented below share a single source sample, sequenced in a study of graft-versus-host responses after intestinal transplantation. Produced via immunoSEQ multiplex PCR; TCRdb's table is partial and in-frame only. The sample gives about 100,000 clones, approximately 84% of which show up once; over 0.75% is in the top ten. These receptors are not linked to any known antigen. The sample here was unstimulated CD4+ T cells sorted from spleen or lymph node cells, taken before transplant. The receptor source for this set is a human donor who was the organ donor for an intestinal transplant.

This rearrangement joins TRBV2 to TRBJ1-5; D perhaps matches TRBD1 (5 bases). The CDR3 is 17 residues long. In germline, CDR1 is SNHLY, CDR2 FYNNEI. With 6 bases removed from V and 4 bases from J, the gap between germline ends came to 22 bases. CDR3 sequence: CASRERMGLLPNQPQHF. Written as DNA, the CDR3 is TGTGCCAGCAGGGAAAGGATGGGACTGCTACCAAATCAGCCCCAGCATTTT.

The gene calls are TRBV9 and TRBJ1-2; 8 bases are shared with TRBD1. J was trimmed by 3 bases and V by 4 bases; bases with no gene match: 2. The germline V gene has CDR1 SGDLS and CDR2 YYNGEE. The CDR3 spans 13 residues. This chain's CDR3 is CASSPTGDYGYTF. As DNA, the CDR3 is TGTGCCAGCAGCCCGACAGGGGACTATGGCTACACCTTC.

The chain links TRBV5-1 to TRBJ2-1, with 11 bases matching TRBD2. V lost 0 bases to trimming and J lost 2 bases; unmatched junction nucleotides: 1. Per germline, CDR1 SGHRS and CDR2 YFSETQ. The CDR3 covers 16 residues. The chain's CDR3 is CASSLGSGGAYNEQFF. CDR3 coding DNA: TGCGCCAGCAGCTTGGGTAGCGGGGGGGCCTACAATGAGCAGTTCTTC.

The rearrangement uses TRBV15 and TRBJ1-2; a weak D match, TRBD1 (5 bases). The V gene's germline CDR1 is LNHNV and CDR2 YYDKDF (reference sequence). This CDR3 comprises 15 residues. Between the trimmed V and J ends, which lost 4 bases and 6 bases, there was a span of 18 bases. The CDR3 here is CATSTRLRGKDGYTF. The DNA of the CDR3 is TGTGCCACCAGCACCCGCCTCCGGGGGAAGGATGGCTACACCTTC.

The chain has TRBV30 and TRBJ1-2; the D is unclear. Germline CDR1 is GTSNPN and CDR2 is SVGIG (reference sequence). The CDR3 consists of 13 residues. The germline V and J ends were trimmed by 0 bases and 7 bases, with 12 bases remaining between them. CDR3 sequence (DNA): TGTGCCTGGAGTGTAGCCAGTTTTTCTGGCTACACCTTC. Protein product: CAWSVASFSGYTF.

This sequence joins TRBV18 and TRBJ1-5; the D gene is possibly TRBD1 (6 bases). Between the trimmed V and J ends, which lost 5 bases and 3 bases, there was a span of 20 bases. CDR3 length: 17 amino acids. Germline CDR1 is KGHSH and CDR2 is LQKENI. The CDR3, as DNA: TGTGCCAGCTCATCACTATCTGGAACAGGGTACAATCAGCCCCAGCATTTT. It specifies CASSSLSGTGYNQPQHF.

The rearrangement links TRBV25-1 to TRBJ1-5; no firm D call. The CDR3 is 16 residues long. Germline V CDR1 and CDR2: MGHDK, SYGVNS. V was shortened by 4 bases and J by 4 bases, with 17 bases between the two germline ends. The CDR3 DNA reads as TGTGCCAGCAGTGGAGAAGGGAGCTCGATGAATCAGCCCCAGCATTTT. Amino acid sequence: CASSGEGSSMNQPQHF.

The sample holds a few counts of this clone. The chain couples TRBV5-1 to TRBJ2-2, with a weak D call TRBD1 (6 bases). V dropped 0 bases and J dropped 6 bases, with 15 bases sitting between them. The CDR3 runs 16 residues. Germline assignment: CDR1 SGHRS and CDR2 YFSETQ. CDR3 amino acids: CASSLAGASFPGELFF. CDR3 coding DNA: TGCGCCAGCAGCTTGGCAGGGGCTAGTTTCCCCGGGGAGCTGTTTTTT.

This chain joins TRBV5-6 and TRBJ1-3; weak D call: TRBD1 (5 bases). The ends were cut back, 2 bases at V and 1 base at J, with 13 bases in the middle. Germline CDR1 is SGHDT and CDR2 is YYEEEE. This CDR3 has 16 amino acids. The CDR3 spells CASSFVGPNSGNTIYF. The CDR3 DNA reads as TGTGCCAGCAGCTTTGTGGGACCGAATTCTGGAAACACCATATATTTT.

This clone showed up just a few times. The chain is built from TRBV5-6 and TRBJ1-4; unclear D gene. Germline-derived CDR1 and CDR2 are SGHDT and YYEEEE. V was clipped by 1 base and J by 5 bases, with 12 bases between them. The CDR3 runs to 15 residues. Here the CDR3 DNA reads TGTGCCAGCAGCTTGTCAGAGCTTCTCAATGAAAAACTGTTTTTT. It yields the protein CASSLSELLNEKLFF.

A single count supports this clone. The chain has TRBV18 and TRBJ1-1; 10 bases are shared with TRBD1. Looked up from germline, CDR1 is KGHSH and CDR2 is LQKENI. With V trimmed by 4 bases and J by 9 bases, 14 bases remained unmatched. The CDR3 length is 16 residues. The CDR3 coding sequence is TGTGCCAGCTCACTAGATCCTCCGGGACAGGGGACGAAAGCTTTCTTT. Protein: CASSLDPPGQGTKAFF.

The CDR3 bases are TGCGCCAGCAGCTTGGGACAGGGACGCGAGCAGTACTTC. This gives the protein CASSLGQGREQYF. The chain is built from TRBV5-1 and TRBJ2-5; 7 nucleotides match TRBD1. The closer fit of TRBJ2-7 to the DNA end suggests the J call may be wrong. Germline-derived CDR1 and CDR2 are SGHRS and YFSETQ. The length of the CDR3 is 13 residues.

This clone came up once. J is TRBJ1-2 and V is TRBV6-1; the D gene is possibly TRBD1 (6 bases). Looked up from germline, CDR1 is MNHNS and CDR2 is SASEGT. CDR3 length: 15 amino acids. V was pared by 6 bases and J by 4 bases, with 18 bases between. CDR3: CASRIGGTSSYGYTF. CDR3 nucleotide sequence: TGTGCCAGCAGAATAGGAGGGACATCGAGCTATGGCTACACCTTC.

The gene calls are TRBV30 and TRBJ1-1; no reliable D call. This CDR3 spans 13 amino acids. Germline V lookup: CDR1 GTSNPN, CDR2 SVGIG (reference sequence). The V end was cut by 3 bases, the J end by 5 bases, with 13 bases between. Here the CDR3 DNA reads TGTGCCTGGAGGGACGATCCTTGGACTGAAGCTTTCTTT. Translating it yields CAWRDDPWTEAFF.

This CDR3 is CASSQSMLGDRGYTF. For the CDR3, the DNA is TGTGCCAGCAGCCAATCGATGTTGGGGGATAGGGGCTACACCTTC. The genes are TRBV9 and TRBJ1-2; D perhaps matches TRBD1 (5 bases). This CDR3 region has 15 residues. Trimming stripped 4 bases from V and 8 bases from J, with 21 bases between. Germline values: CDR1 SGDLS, CDR2 YYNGEE.

J is TRBJ2-1 and V is TRBV27, with 9 bases lining up with TRBD1. This CDR3 is built from 15 residues. Trimming cost V 7 bases and J 10 bases; bases outside gene matches: 14. Germline V gene sequence: CDR1 MNHEY, CDR2 SMNVEV (reference sequence). The CDR3: CASTRRTGESGEQFF. CDR3 sequence (DNA): TGTGCCAGCACTCGCAGGACAGGGGAATCGGGGGAGCAGTTCTTC.

The V call is TRBV7-3, the J call TRBJ2-1; D remains unclear. Germline V CDR1 and CDR2: SGHTA, FQGTGA. The CDR3 covers 15 residues. Trimming left V 4 bases short and J 0 bases short, with 10 bases between. The CDR3 coding sequence is TGTGCCAGCAGCTCGACTGCCAGCTCCTACAATGAGCAGTTCTTC. This encodes CASSSTASSYNEQFF.

The V gene is TRBV5-1, the J gene TRBJ2-5; 7 bases agree with TRBD1. V dropped 1 base and J dropped 1; count of bases not matched to a gene: 4. The CDR3 covers 15 residues. CDR1 is SGHRS, CDR2 YFSETQ, per germline. Written as DNA, the CDR3 is TGCGCCAGCAGCTTGACAGGGGAAGGCCAAGAGACCCAGTACTTC. It encodes CASSLTGEGQETQYF.

This clone was seen a single time. The rearrangement joins TRBV30 to TRBJ1-4, with D unclear. The germline V gene has CDR1 GTSNPN and CDR2 SVGIG (reference sequence). The V end lost 1 base, the J end lost 10 bases, and 10 bases lay between the germline ends. The CDR3 is 12 amino acids. The CDR3 region is CAWSAEEGKLFF. The DNA for the CDR3 is TGTGCCTGGAGTGCCGAGGAGGGAAAACTGTTTTTT. Drawing the rest from reference TRBV30 and TRBJ1-4, the complete variable domain is SQTIHQWPATLVQPVGSPLSLECTVEGTSNPNLYWYRQAAGRGLQLLFYSVGIGQISSEVPQNLSASRPQDRQFILSSKKLLLSDSGFYLCAWSAEEGKLFFGSGTQLSVL.

V is TRBV27 and J is TRBJ1-6, with TRBD1 as a possible D gene (6 bases). Germline lookup yields CDR1 MNHEY and CDR2 SMNVEV (reference sequence). The germline V and J ends were trimmed by 4 bases and 4 bases, with 17 bases remaining between them. The CDR3 totals 17 residues. This CDR3 is CASSSLRGGIYNSPLHF. CDR3 nucleotides: TGTGCCAGCAGTTCCCTCCGGGGGGGCATTTATAATTCACCCCTCCACTTT.

CDR3 in amino acids: CASSVVGGADEKLFF. CDR3 DNA: TGTGCCAGCAGCGTAGTGGGGGGCGCAGATGAAAAACTGTTTTTT. V usage is TRBV9 and J usage is TRBJ1-4, with a possible D match to TRBD1 (6 bases). Trimming left V 0 bases short and J 6 bases short, with 12 bases between. Germline V gene lookup returns CDR1 SGDLS and CDR2 YYNGEE. This CDR3 has 15 residues.

The chain employs TRBV28 and TRBJ1-1, with D maybe TRBD1 (5 bases). Germline-derived CDR1 and CDR2 are MDHEN and SYDVKM. Trimming shortened V by 1 base and J by 3 bases, and 15 bases separated the two germline ends. This CDR3 has 16 residues. The CDR3 sequence: CASSLFGGSLHTEAFF. CDR3 nucleotides: TGTGCCAGCAGTTTATTTGGGGGTTCCTTGCACACTGAAGCTTTCTTT.

The rearrangement uses TRBV5-1 and TRBJ2-2, with 10 nucleotides matching TRBD2. Looked up from germline, CDR1 is SGHRS and CDR2 is YFSETQ. The CDR3 contains 17 residues. The J segment lost 2 bases and the V segment lost 4 bases, leaving 8 bases of the junction unmatched. The CDR3 coding sequence is TGCGCCAGCAGCCCAACCCCTAGCGGGGGAAACACCGGGGAGCTGTTTTTT. It specifies CASSPTPSGGNTGELFF.

The V call is TRBV27, the J call TRBJ1-6; 9 bases align to TRBD1. There are 16 residues in the CDR3. Trimming took 2 bases from V and 5 from J; bases not matched to a gene: 4. The germline V gene has CDR1 MNHEY and CDR2 SMNVEV (reference sequence). The CDR3 sequence: CASSLLGQGHNSPLHF. The CDR3 bases are TGTGCCAGCAGTTTACTAGGACAGGGGCATAATTCACCCCTCCACTTT.

The chain couples TRBV2 to TRBJ2-5; tentatively, D is TRBD1 or TRBD2 (5 bases each). Trimming left V 7 bases short and J 2 bases short, with 11 bases between. Germline CDR1 reads SNHLY; CDR2 reads FYNNEI. The CDR3 totals 13 residues. The CDR3 nucleotides are TGTGCCAGCAACCGGGGCCTACAAGAGACCCAGTACTTC. It codes for CASNRGLQETQYF.

The chain combines TRBV7-2 with TRBJ2-5; no firm D call. The germline gives CDR1 SGHTA, CDR2 FQGNSA. There are 14 residues in the CDR3. With 1 base removed from V and 0 bases from J, the gap between germline ends came to 6 bases. CDR3 in amino acids: CASSLGSYQETQYF. CDR3 bases: TGTGCCAGCAGCTTAGGATCGTACCAAGAGACCCAGTACTTC.

This clone occurred once. This chain connects TRBV21-1 to TRBJ2-6; the table assigns TRBD2, which was not confirmed against the DNA. TRBV21-1 is recorded as a pseudogene. The length of the CDR3 is 19 residues. The CDR3 DNA reads as TGTGCCAGCAGCTCGAAGGGCACTAGCGGGGGCTCTGGGGCCAACGTCCTGACTTTC. Protein sequence: CASSSKGTSGGSGANVLTF.

J is TRBJ2-2 and V is TRBV5-4; 7 positions match TRBD2. The germline gives CDR1 SGHNT, CDR2 YYREEE (reference sequence). V was pared by 3 bases and J by 2 bases, with 4 bases of the junction left unmatched. CDR3 length: 15 amino acids. CDR3 coding DNA: TGTGCCAGCAGCTCGACTAGCTCTAACACCGGGGAGCTGTTTTTT. It translates to CASSSTSSNTGELFF. Full variable domain (missing parts from reference TRBV5-4 and TRBJ2-2): ETGVTQSPTHLIKTRGQQVTLRCSSQSGHNTVSWYQQALGQGPQFIFQYYREEENGRGNFPPRFSGLQFPNYSSELNVNALELDDSALYLCASSSTSSNTGELFFGEGSRLTVL.